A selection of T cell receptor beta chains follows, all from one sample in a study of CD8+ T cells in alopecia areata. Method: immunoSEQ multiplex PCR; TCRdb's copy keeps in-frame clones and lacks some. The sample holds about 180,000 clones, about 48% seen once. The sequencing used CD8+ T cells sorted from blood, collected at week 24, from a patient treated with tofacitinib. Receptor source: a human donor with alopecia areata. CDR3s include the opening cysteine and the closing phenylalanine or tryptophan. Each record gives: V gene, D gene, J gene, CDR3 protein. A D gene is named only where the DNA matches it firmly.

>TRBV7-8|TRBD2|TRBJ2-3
CASSPRGAGVYTDTQYF
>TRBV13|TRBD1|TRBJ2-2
CASSFTGVNTGELFF
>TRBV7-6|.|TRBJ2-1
CASSLRGSEQFF
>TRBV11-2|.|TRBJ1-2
CASSLSGDSSNYGYTF
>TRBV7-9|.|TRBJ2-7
CASSLVGQGGYEQYF
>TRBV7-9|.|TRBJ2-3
CASSLEVGQYF
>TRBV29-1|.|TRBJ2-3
CSVVILGTDTQYF
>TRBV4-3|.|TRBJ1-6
CASSQERSSYNSPLHF
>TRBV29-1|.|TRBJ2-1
CSVEAAGTNYNEQFF
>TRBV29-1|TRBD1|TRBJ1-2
CSVVDVDRVHGYTF
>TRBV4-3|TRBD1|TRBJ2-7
CASSPGQGPTYEQYF
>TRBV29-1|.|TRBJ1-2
CSVERDYGYTF
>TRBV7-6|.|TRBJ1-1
CASSPHMNTEAFF
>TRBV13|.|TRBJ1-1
CASSLLGGEAFF
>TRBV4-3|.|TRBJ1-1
CASSQAANTEAFF
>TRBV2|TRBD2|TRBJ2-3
CASSRRPSGGAEDTQYF
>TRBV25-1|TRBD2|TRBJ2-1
CASRPSGRYNEQFF
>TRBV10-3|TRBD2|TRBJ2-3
CAISIQRGAGDTQYF
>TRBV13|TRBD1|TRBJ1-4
CASSITGEKRDNEKLFF
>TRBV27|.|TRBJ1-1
CASIAVGGEAFF
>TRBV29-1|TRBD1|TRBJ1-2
CSVVGTGGADPYAYTF
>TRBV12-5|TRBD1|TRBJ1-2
CASGLGTGDGYTF